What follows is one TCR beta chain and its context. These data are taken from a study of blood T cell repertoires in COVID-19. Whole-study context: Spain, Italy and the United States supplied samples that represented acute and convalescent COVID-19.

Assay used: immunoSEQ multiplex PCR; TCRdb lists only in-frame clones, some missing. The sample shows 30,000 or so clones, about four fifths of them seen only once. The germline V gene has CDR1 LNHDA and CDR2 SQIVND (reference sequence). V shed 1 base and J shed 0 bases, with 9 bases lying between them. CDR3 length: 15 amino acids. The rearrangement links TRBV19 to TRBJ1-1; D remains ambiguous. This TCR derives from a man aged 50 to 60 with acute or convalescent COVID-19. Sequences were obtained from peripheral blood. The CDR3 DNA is TGTGCCAGTAGTATAGGGGCACGAATGAACACTGAAGCTTTCTTT. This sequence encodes CASSIGARMNTEAFF.